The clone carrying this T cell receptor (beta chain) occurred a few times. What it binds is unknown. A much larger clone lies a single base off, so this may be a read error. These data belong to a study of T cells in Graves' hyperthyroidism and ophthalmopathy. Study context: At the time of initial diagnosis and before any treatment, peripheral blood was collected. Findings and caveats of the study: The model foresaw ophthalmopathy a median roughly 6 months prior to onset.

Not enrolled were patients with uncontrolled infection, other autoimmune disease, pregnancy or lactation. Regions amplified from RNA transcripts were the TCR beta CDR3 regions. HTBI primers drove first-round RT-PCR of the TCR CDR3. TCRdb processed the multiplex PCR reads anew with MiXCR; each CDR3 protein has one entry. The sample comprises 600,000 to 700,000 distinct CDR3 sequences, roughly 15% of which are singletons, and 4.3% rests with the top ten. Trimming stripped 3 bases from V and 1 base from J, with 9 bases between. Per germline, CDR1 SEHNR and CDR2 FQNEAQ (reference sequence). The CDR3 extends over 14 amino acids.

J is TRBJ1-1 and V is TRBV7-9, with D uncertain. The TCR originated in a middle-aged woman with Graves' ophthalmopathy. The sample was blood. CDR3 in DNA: TGTGCCAGCAGCTTTTTTGGGGAGAACACTGAAGCTTTCTTT. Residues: CASSFFGENTEAFF.